The entry below describes one T cell receptor (beta chain). This record belongs to a study of blood T cell repertoires in COVID-19. As processed by the authors: Scientists estimated how many nucleated cells there were by amplifying reference gene primers. Here immunoSEQ multiplex PCR was the method, and the copy in TCRdb shows in-frame clones only, minus some. The DNA was the basis for D and trimming; V, J and clone size are from that table. The sample records approximately 140,000 clones, approximately 84% being singletons. V was pared by 5 bases and J by 4 bases, with 14 bases between. Per the germline V gene, CDR1 is SGHTA and CDR2 is FQGNSA. This CDR3 has 14 amino acids.

The sample was peripheral blood. The sequence derives from an elderly woman with acute or convalescent COVID-19. The chain joins TRBV7-2 to TRBJ1-1; D unresolved. CDR3 bases: TGTGCCAGCAGCCCCGATTCAGTTGCCACTGAAGCTTTCTTT. It translates to CASSPDSVATEAFF.